Listed below are T cell receptor beta chains from one sample, sequenced in a study of response to subunit inactivated influenza vaccine. TCRdb reprocessed the RT-PCR reads via MiXCR and lists one record per CDR3 protein. This sample has a few hundred thousand distinct CDR3 sequences, with approximately 23% found just once. The specimen was PBMCs from blood, collected 21 months after vaccination. The receptors here all came from a man aged 45 to 70 who received an inactivated influenza vaccine. The CDR3 runs from the conserved cysteine through the conserved F or W. D genes are given only for firm matches. Size values are once, few and many counts, or a class for expanded clones, and some rows have none.

TRBV12-3/TRBV12-4	.	few	TRBJ2-7	CASSPGQQSYEQYF	TGTGCCAGCAGCCCGGGACAACAGTCCTACGAGCAGTACTTC
TRBV7-2	TRBD1	many	TRBJ1-1	CASSLDRGTAFF	TGTGCCAGCAGCTTGGACAGGGGGACGGCTTTCTTT
TRBV12-3/TRBV12-4	.	few	TRBJ2-3	CASSARPDTQYF	TGTGCCAGCAGCGCCCGGCCAGATACGCAGTATTTT
TRBV20-1	.	.	TRBJ1-4	CSARDNGQPGFNEKLFF	TGCAGTGCTAGAGATAATGGACAGCCCGGCTTTAATGAAAAACTGTTTTTT
TRBV5-5	TRBD1	.	TRBJ2-3	CASNRDSYTDTQYF	TGTGCCAGCAACAGGGACAGCTACACAGATACGCAGTATTTT
TRBV7-2	TRBD1	.	TRBJ1-4	CASSGWTGNEKLFF	TGTGCCAGCAGCGGGTGGACAGGGAATGAAAAACTGTTTTTT
TRBV7-3	.	few	TRBJ2-2	CASSLGGITGELFF	TGTGCCAGCAGCTTAGGAGGGATCACCGGGGAGCTGTTTTTT
TRBV10-2	.	.	TRBJ2-1	CASSEEYNEQFF	TGCGCCAGCAGCGAGGAGTACAATGAGCAGTTCTTC
TRBV6-1	.	.	TRBJ1-1	CASSGREGDTEAFF	TGTGCCAGCAGTGGGCGGGAAGGAGACACTGAAGCTTTCTTT
TRBV11-2	.	.	TRBJ1-5	CASSLARYQPQHF	TGTGCCAGCAGCTTAGCGCGATATCAGCCCCAGCATTTT
TRBV6-1	TRBD2	.	TRBJ2-7	CASNREGRGSYEQYF	TGTGCCAGCAATAGGGAGGGGCGCGGATCCTACGAGCAGTACTTC
TRBV4-3	.	.	TRBJ1-2	CASSPDSGGGYTF	TGCGCCAGCAGCCCCGATTCGGGCGGCGGCTACACCTTC
TRBV4-1	TRBD2	few	TRBJ2-6	CASSQDYWTWGGTSGSSGANVLTF	TGCGCCAGCAGCCAAGATTATTGGACCTGGGGTGGGACTAGCGGGAGCTCTGGGGCCAACGTCCTGACTTTC
TRBV29-1	TRBD1	few	TRBJ2-5	CSAQDRVETQYF	TGCAGCGCCCAGGACAGGGTAGAGACCCAGTACTTC
TRBV4-3	.	.	TRBJ2-7	CASSQFAEIPYEQYF	TGCGCCAGCAGCCAATTCGCGGAAATACCCTACGAGCAGTACTTC
TRBV11-1	.	.	TRBJ2-5	CASSLPDPPRGYQETQYF	TGTGCCAGCAGCTTACCGGATCCCCCTAGGGGGTACCAAGAGACCCAGTACTTC
TRBV15	.	many	TRBJ1-5	CATSNRENQPQHF	TGTGCCACCAGCAACAGGGAAAATCAGCCCCAGCATTTT
TRBV5-1	TRBD1	few	TRBJ2-2	CASSLEGGSGELFF	TGCGCCAGCAGCTTGGAAGGGGGCAGCGGGGAGCTGTTTTTT
TRBV5-1	TRBD2	.	TRBJ2-1	CASSPGLAGESSYNEQFF	TGCGCCAGCAGCCCGGGACTAGCGGGGGAGAGCTCCTACAATGAGCAGTTCTTC
TRBV20-1	.	few	TRBJ2-1	CSARRAAQALIF	TGCAGTGCTAGAAGGGCGGCCCAGGCCTTAATCTTC
TRBV19	.	.	TRBJ2-7	CASRVLASDTYEQYF	TGTGCCAGTAGGGTCCTAGCGTCCGATACCTACGAGCAGTACTTC
TRBV6-1	.	.	TRBJ2-7	CASSALSKYEQYF	TGTGCCAGCAGTGCTCTCTCCAAATACGAGCAGTACTTC
TRBV7-2	TRBD1	.	TRBJ1-1	CASGPEGAGAFF	TGTGCCAGCGGGCCGGAGGGGGCAGGAGCTTTCTTT
TRBV10-3	TRBD2	.	TRBJ2-7	CAISGGVAGYYEQYF	TGTGCCATCAGCGGCGGGGTAGCGGGATACTACGAGCAGTACTTC
TRBV5-1	.	few	TRBJ1-2	CASSLFRTDGYTF	TGCGCCAGCAGCTTGTTTCGAACGGATGGCTACACCTTC
TRBV20-1	.	.	TRBJ2-3	CSARVYVTDTQYF	TGCAGTGCTAGAGTGTACGTCACAGATACGCAGTATTTT
TRBV14	TRBD1	.	TRBJ2-3	CASSPQTGRADTQYF	TGTGCCAGCAGCCCCCAGACAGGGCGTGCAGATACGCAGTATTTT
TRBV7-6	TRBD1	.	TRBJ2-6	CASSHAFRGPGANVLTF	TGTGCCAGCAGCCACGCATTCAGGGGGCCTGGGGCCAACGTCCTGACTTTC
TRBV6-2/TRBV6-3	TRBD1	many	TRBJ2-1	CASSYDRGGEQFF	TGTGCCAGCAGTTACGACAGGGGTGGAGAGCAGTTCTTC
TRBV12-3/TRBV12-4	.	.	TRBJ2-2	CASSSPSGQLMGDTGELFF	TGTGCCAGCAGTAGCCCCTCGGGACAATTGATGGGGGACACCGGGGAGCTGTTTTTT
TRBV30	.	.	TRBJ1-1	CAWIERHTGGAFF	TGTGCCTGGATTGAACGACACACTGGTGGAGCTTTCTTT
TRBV20-1	.	.	TRBJ1-1	CSAQPTGLDTEAFF	TGCAGTGCTCAACCTACAGGGCTGGACACTGAAGCTTTCTTT
TRBV21-1	.	.	TRBJ1-4	CASSTRGRKLFF	TGTGCCAGCAGTACACGGGGCAGGAAACTGTTTTTT
TRBV6-5	.	.	TRBJ2-1	CASIGGYNEQFF	TGTGCCAGCATAGGTGGTTACAATGAGCAGTTCTTC
TRBV10-3	.	.	TRBJ2-1	CAISEDRGTYNEQFF	TGTGCCATCAGTGAGGACCGGGGGACATACAATGAGCAGTTCTTC
TRBV12-3/TRBV12-4	.	.	TRBJ2-1	CASSPGTFSYNEQFF	TGTGCCAGCAGTCCCGGGACTTTCTCCTACAATGAGCAGTTCTTC
TRBV18	.	few	TRBJ1-2	CASSPGRGNYGYTF	TGTGCCAGCTCACCAGGACGAGGAAACTATGGCTACACCTTC
TRBV20-1	.	few	TRBJ1-1	CSARDSRARTEAFF	TGCAGTGCTAGAGACTCGAGGGCGCGGACTGAAGCTTTCTTT
TRBV29-1	.	few	TRBJ1-3	CSVVEFGNTIYF	TGCAGCGTTGTGGAGTTCGGAAACACCATATATTTT
TRBV6-2/TRBV6-3	.	few	TRBJ2-2	CASRTGRGNTGELFF	TGTGCCAGCAGGACCGGACGCGGAAACACCGGGGAGCTGTTTTTT
TRBV12-3/TRBV12-4	.	many	TRBJ2-7	CASSPSRRAIYEQYF	TGTGCCAGCAGTCCTTCACGCAGGGCTATATACGAGCAGTACTTC
TRBV3-1	TRBD2	.	TRBJ2-1	CASSPRGGSKGNEQFF	TGTGCCAGCAGTCCCCGGGGGGGCAGTAAGGGCAATGAGCAGTTCTTC
TRBV4-3	.	few	TRBJ1-2	CASSQEATGGRGGYTF	TGCGCCAGCAGCCAAGAGGCGACAGGTGGAAGGGGTGGCTACACCTTC
TRBV27	TRBD1	.	TRBJ2-1	CASSLLRGQGASEQFF	TGTGCCAGCAGTTTATTACGGGGACAGGGGGCAAGTGAGCAGTTCTTC
TRBV2	.	few	TRBJ1-2	CATPQGGYYGYTF	TGTGCCACCCCTCAGGGCGGTTACTATGGCTACACCTTC
TRBV9	.	few	TRBJ2-3	CASSATSGVGDTQYF	TGTGCCAGCAGCGCAACCTCAGGGGTAGGGGATACGCAGTATTTT
TRBV19	TRBD1	.	TRBJ1-5	CASSYRGKGNQPQHF	TGTGCCAGTAGTTACAGGGGAAAAGGCAATCAGCCCCAGCATTTT
TRBV7-8	.	.	TRBJ2-4	CASSPTGGGNIQYF	TGTGCCAGCAGCCCAACAGGAGGTGGAAACATTCAGTACTTC
TRBV7-9	.	few	TRBJ1-4	CASSLMGSTTNEKLFF	TGTGCCAGCAGCTTAATGGGATCCACAACTAATGAAAAACTGTTTTTT
TRBV4-2	TRBD2	.	TRBJ2-7	CASSQYSGSSYEQYF	TGTGCCAGCAGCCAGTATAGCGGGAGTAGCTACGAGCAGTACTTC
TRBV12-3/TRBV12-4	TRBD2	few	TRBJ2-7	CASSFMGTSGSYEQYF	TGTGCCAGCAGCTTCATGGGGACTAGCGGGTCCTACGAGCAGTACTTC
TRBV12-3/TRBV12-4	TRBD1	few	TRBJ1-5	CASSADRGIQPQHF	TGTGCCAGCAGTGCGGACAGGGGGATTCAGCCCCAGCATTTT
TRBV11-2	TRBD2	.	TRBJ2-7	CASSPLAGVHEQYF	TGTGCCAGCAGCCCACTAGCGGGGGTTCACGAGCAGTACTTC
TRBV25-1	.	few	TRBJ1-4	CASSELGTTRGEKLFF	TGTGCCAGCAGTGAATTAGGGACAACACGTGGGGAAAAACTGTTTTTT
TRBV12-3/TRBV12-4	.	.	TRBJ2-7	CASTRGDDSYEQYF	TGTGCCAGCACCCGAGGGGACGATTCCTACGAGCAGTACTTC
TRBV4-2	.	.	TRBJ2-7	CASSQDSHEQYF	TGTGCCAGCAGCCAAGATTCACACGAGCAGTACTTC
TRBV18	.	.	TRBJ1-2	CASSPDPGSNYGYTF	TGTGCCAGCTCACCAGACCCGGGGAGCAACTATGGCTACACCTTC
TRBV20-1	.	few	TRBJ2-2	CSARDPGHNTGELFF	TGCAGTGCTAGAGACCCGGGCCATAACACCGGGGAGCTGTTTTTT